This is a list of T cell receptor beta chains from one sample in a study of Graves' ophthalmopathy and Graves' hyperthyroidism. TCRdb independently ran MiXCR on the multiplex PCR reads; one entry per CDR3 protein. The sample lists about 620,000 distinct CDR3 sequences, 22% occurring once. Material for sequencing was peripheral blood. Every receptor here comes from a young woman with stable Graves' hyperthyroidism. Some clones in this sample may be carry-over from other donors' samples. The conserved cysteine and the conserved F or W are not part of the CDR3 here. Where a row states a size, it is once, few, many or the class of an expanded clone; other rows omit it.

clone_size	v_call	j_call	cdr3_aa
-	TRBV2	TRBJ2-7	ASTNRGLYEQY
many	TRBV19	TRBJ1-2	ASRRDSANYGYT
-	TRBV30	TRBJ1-5	AWSVADNQPQH
few	TRBV4-1	TRBJ1-2	ASSPNRANYGYT
-	TRBV10-2	TRBJ1-5	ASYGQGGIWPQH
-	TRBV28	TRBJ2-6	ASRFTAGRISGANVLT
many	TRBV6-1	TRBJ1-6	ASSDTGYSPLH
few	TRBV7-3	TRBJ1-2	ASIRDRADNYGYT
-	TRBV6-5	TRBJ1-1	ASSYAWTGGNTEAF
-	TRBV5-1	TRBJ2-2	ASSPGQLTRELF
few	TRBV7-2	TRBJ1-5	ASSPTDRVGQPQH
many	TRBV30	TRBJ1-5	AWSGEGGQPQH
many	TRBV12-3/TRBV12-4	TRBJ1-2	ASSDRDFGYT
many	TRBV6-5	TRBJ1-2	ASRSDAFNYGYT
many	TRBV30	TRBJ1-3	AWSVRHSSY